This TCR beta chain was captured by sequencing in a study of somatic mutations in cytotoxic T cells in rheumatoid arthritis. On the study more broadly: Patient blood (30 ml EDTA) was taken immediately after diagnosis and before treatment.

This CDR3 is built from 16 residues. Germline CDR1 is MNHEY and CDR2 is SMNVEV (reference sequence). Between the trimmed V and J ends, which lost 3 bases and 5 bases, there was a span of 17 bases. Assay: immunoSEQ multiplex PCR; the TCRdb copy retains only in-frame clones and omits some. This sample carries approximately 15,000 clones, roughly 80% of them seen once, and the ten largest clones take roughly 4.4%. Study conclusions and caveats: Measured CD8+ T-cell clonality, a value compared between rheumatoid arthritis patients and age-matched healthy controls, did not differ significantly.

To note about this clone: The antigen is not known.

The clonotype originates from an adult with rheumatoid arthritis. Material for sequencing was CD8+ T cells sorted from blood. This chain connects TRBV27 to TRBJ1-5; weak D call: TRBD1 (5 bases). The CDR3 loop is CASSFNPLVGDQPQHF. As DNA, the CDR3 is TGTGCCAGCAGTTTTAACCCCCTGGTAGGGGATCAGCCCCAGCATTTT.